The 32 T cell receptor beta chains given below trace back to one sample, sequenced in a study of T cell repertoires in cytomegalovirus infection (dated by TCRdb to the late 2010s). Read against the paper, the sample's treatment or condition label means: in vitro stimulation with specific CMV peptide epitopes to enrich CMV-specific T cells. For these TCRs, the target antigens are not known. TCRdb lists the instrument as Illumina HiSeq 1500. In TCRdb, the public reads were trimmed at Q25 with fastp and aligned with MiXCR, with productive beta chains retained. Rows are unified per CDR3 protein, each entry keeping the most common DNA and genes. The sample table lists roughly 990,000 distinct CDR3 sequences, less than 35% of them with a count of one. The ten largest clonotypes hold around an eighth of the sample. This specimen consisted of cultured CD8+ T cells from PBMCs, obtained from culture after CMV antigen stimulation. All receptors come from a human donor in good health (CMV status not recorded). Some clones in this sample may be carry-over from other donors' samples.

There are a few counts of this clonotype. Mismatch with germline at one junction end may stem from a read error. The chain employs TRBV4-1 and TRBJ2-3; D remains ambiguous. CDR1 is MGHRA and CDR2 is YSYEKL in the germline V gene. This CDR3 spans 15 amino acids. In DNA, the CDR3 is TGTGCCAGCAGCCAAGAAGTCGGGTTCACAGATACGCAGTATTTT. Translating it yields CASSQEVGFTDTQYF.

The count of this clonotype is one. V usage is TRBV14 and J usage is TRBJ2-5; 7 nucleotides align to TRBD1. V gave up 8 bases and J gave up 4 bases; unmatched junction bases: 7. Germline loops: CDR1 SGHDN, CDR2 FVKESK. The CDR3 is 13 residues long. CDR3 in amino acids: CASAEGGRETQYF. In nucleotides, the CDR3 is TGTGCCAGCGCCGAAGGGGGCAGAGAGACCCAGTACTTC.

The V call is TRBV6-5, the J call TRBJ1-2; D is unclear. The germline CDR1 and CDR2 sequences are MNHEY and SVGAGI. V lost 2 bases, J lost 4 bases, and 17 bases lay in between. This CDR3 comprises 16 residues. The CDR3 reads CASSYGFGEVPYGYTF. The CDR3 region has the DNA TGTGCCAGCAGTTACGGGTTTGGAGAAGTTCCCTATGGCTACACCTTC.

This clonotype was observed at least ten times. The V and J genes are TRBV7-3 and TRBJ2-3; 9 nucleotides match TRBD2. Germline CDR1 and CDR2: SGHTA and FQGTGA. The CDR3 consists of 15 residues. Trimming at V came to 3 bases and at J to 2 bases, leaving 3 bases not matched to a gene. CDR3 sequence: CASSFSGGPTDTQYF. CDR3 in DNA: TGTGCCAGCAGCTTTAGCGGGGGCCCCACAGATACGCAGTATTTT.

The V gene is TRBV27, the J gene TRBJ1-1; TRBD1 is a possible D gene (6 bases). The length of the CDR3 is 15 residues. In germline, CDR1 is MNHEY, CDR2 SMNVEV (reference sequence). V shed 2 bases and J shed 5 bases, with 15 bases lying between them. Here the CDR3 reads CASSLRGGPVTEAFF. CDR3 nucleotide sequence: TGTGCCAGCAGTTTAAGAGGGGGGCCGGTGACTGAAGCTTTCTTT.

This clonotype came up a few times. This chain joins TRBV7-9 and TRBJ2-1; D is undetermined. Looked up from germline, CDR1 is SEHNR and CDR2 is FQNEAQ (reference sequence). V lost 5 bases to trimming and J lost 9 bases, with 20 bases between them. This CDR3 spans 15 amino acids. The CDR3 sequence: CASSQEIVQAGEQFF. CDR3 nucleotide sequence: TGTGCCAGCAGCCAAGAAATCGTTCAGGCTGGTGAGCAGTTCTTC.

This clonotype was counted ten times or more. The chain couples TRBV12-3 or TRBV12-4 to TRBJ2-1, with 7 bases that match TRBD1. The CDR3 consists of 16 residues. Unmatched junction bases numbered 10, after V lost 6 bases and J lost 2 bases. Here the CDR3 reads CASSKSRDRTYNEQFF. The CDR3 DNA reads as TGTGCCAGCAGCAAAAGCCGGGACAGAACCTACAATGAGCAGTTCTTC.

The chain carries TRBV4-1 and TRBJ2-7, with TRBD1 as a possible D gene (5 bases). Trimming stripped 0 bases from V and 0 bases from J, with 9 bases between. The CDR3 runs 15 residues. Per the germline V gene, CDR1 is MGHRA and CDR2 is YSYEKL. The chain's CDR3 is CASSQEWTPSYEQYF. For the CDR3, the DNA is TGCGCCAGCAGCCAAGAATGGACACCCTCCTACGAGCAGTACTTC.

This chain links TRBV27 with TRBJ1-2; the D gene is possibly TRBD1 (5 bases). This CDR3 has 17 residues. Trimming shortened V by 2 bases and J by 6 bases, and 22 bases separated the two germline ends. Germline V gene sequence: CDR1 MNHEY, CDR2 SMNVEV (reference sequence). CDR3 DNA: TGTGCCAGCAGTTTAGGTCGGCAGGGACCCTTAGGTAATGGCTACACCTTC. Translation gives CASSLGRQGPLGNGYTF.

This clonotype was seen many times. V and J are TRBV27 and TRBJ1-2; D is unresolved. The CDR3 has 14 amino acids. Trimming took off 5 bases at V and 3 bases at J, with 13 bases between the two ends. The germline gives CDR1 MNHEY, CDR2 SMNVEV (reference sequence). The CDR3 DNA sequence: TGTGCCAGCAGTCCCCGCGGCCCTGACTATGGCTACACCTTC. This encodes CASSPRGPDYGYTF.

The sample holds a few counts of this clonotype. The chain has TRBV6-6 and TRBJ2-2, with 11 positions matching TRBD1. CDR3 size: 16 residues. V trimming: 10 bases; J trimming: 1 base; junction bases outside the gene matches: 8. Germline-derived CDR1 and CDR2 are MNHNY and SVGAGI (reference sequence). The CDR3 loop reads CATEPGTGGNTGELFF. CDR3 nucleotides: TGTGCCACCGAGCCCGGGACAGGGGGGAACACCGGGGAGCTGTTTTTT.

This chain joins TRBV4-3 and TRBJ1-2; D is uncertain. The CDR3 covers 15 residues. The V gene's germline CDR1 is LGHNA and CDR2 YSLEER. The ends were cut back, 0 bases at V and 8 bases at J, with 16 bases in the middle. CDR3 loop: CASSQDDKSAGGYTF. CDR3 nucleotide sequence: TGCGCCAGCAGCCAAGATGACAAATCTGCTGGAGGCTACACCTTC.

CDR3: CASSLDLKGIPYEQYV. In nucleotides, the CDR3 is TGTGCCAGCAGCTTAGATTTAAAAGGGATTCCCTACGAGCAGTACGTC. The chain couples TRBV11-2 to TRBJ2-7; D ambiguous. The CDR3 runs to 16 residues. The V end lost 0 bases, the J end lost 2 bases, and 14 bases lay between the germline ends. Germline CDR1 SGHAT, CDR2 FQNNGV.

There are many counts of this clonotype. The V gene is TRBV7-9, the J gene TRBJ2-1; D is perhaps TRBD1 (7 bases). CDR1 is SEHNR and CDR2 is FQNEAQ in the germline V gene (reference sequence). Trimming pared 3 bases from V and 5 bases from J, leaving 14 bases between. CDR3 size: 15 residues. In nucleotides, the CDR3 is TGTGCCAGCAGCTTGCAGGGGGGCCGAAACAATGAGCAGTTCTTC. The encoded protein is CASSLQGGRNNEQFF.

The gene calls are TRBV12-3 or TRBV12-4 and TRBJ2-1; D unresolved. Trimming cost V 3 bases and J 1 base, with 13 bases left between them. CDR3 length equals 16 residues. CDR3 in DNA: TGTGCCAGCAGTTTTGTGCATTACGGTTCCTACAATGAGCAGTTCTTC. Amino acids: CASSFVHYGSYNEQFF.

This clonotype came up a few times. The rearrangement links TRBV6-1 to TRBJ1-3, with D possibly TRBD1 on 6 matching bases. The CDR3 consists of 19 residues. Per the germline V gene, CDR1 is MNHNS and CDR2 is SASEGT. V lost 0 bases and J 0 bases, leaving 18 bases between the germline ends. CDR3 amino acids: CASSEAPGAEGVSGNTIYF. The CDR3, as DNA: TGTGCCAGCAGTGAAGCCCCGGGGGCCGAGGGGGTCTCTGGAAACACCATATATTTT.

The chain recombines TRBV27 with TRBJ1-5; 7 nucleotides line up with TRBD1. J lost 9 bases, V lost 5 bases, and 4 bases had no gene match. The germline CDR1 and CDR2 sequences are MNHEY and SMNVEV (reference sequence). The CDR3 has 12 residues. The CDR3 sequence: CASSAGGGPQHF. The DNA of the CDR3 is TGTGCCAGCAGTGCAGGGGGAGGGCCCCAGCATTTT.

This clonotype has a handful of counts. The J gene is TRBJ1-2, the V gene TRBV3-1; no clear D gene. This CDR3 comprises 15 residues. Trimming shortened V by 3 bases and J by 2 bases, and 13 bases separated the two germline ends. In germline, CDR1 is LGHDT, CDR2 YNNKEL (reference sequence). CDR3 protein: CASSQIQNSNYGYTF. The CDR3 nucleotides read TGTGCCAGCAGCCAGATACAGAACTCCAACTATGGCTACACCTTC. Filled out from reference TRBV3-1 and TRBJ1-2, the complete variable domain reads DTAVSQTPKYLVTQMGNDKSIKCEQNLGHDTMYWYKQDSKKFLKIMFSYNNKELIINETVPNRFSPKSPDKAHLNLHINSLELGDSAVYFCASSQIQNSNYGYTFGSGTRLTVV.

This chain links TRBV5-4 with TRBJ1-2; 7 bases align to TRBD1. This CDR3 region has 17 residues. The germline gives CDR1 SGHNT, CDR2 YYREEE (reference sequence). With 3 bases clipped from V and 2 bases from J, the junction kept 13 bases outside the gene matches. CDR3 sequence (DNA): TGTGCCAGCAGCTCCTTTCCTCTCACAGGGGACAACTATGGCTACACCTTC. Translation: CASSSFPLTGDNYGYTF.

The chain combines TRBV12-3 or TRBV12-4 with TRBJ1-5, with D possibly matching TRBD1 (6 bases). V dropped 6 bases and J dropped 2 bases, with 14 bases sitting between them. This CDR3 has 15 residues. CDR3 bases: TGTGCCAGCAGCCGAATAGGGGGTGGCAATCAGCCCCAGCATTTT. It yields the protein CASSRIGGGNQPQHF.

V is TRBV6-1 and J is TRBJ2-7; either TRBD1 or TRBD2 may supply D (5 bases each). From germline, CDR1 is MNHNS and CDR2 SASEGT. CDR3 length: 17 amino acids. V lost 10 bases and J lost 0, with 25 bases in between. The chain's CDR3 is CATYLPGTQRPSYEQYV. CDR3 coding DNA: TGTGCCACCTATCTACCGGGGACCCAAAGGCCCTCCTACGAGCAGTACGTC.

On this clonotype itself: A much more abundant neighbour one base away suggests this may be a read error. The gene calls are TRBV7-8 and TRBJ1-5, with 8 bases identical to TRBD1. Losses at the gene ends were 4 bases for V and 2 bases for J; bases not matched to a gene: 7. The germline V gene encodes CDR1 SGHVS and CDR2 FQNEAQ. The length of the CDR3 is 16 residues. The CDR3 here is CASSSKTGEGNQPQHF. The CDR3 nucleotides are TGTGCCAGCAGCTCCAAGACAGGGGAAGGCAATCAGCCCCAGCATTTT. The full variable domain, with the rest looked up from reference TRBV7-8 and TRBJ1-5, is GAGVSQSPRYKVAKRGQDVALRCDPISGHVSLFWYQQALGQGPEFLTYFQNEAQLDKSGLPSDRFFAERPEGSVSTLKIQRTQQEDSAVYLCASSSKTGEGNQPQHFGDGTRLSIL.

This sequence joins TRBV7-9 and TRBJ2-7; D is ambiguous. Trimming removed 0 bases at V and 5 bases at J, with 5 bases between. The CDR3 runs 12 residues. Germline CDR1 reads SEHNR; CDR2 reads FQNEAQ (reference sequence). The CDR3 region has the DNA TGTGCCAGCAGCTTAGCTACGAACGAGCAGTACGTC. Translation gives CASSLATNEQYV.

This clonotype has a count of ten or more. CDR3 sequence reads: CASTAGPGDIQYF. The CDR3 region has the DNA TGTGCCAGCACGGCGGGGCCTGGGGACATTCAGTACTTC. The chain couples TRBV7-8 to TRBJ2-4; tentatively, D is TRBD2 (6 bases). V dropped 7 bases and J dropped 8 bases, with 15 bases sitting between them. CDR1 SGHVS and CDR2 FQNEAQ come from the germline V gene. CDR3 size: 13 residues.

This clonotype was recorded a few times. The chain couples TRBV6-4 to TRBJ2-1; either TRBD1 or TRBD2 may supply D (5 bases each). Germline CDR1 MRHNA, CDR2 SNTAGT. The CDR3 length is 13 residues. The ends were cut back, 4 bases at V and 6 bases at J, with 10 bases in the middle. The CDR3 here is CASSGGIPNEQFF. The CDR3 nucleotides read TGTGCCAGCAGTGGGGGGATACCCAATGAGCAGTTCTTC.

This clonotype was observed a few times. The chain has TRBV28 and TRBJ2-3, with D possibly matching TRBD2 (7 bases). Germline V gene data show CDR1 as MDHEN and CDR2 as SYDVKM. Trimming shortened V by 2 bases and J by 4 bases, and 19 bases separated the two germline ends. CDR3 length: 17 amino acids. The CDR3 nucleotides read TGTGCCAGCAGTTTAGGCGGGGGCCCCCACGTTCCAGATACGCAGTATTTT. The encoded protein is CASSLGGGPHVPDTQYF.

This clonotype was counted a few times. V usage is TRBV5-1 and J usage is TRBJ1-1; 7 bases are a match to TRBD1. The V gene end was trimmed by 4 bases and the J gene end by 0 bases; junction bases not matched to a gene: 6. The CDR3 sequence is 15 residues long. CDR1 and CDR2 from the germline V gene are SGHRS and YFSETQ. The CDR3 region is CASSRGQFMNTEAFF. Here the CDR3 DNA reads TGCGCCAGCAGCCGGGGACAGTTCATGAACACTGAAGCTTTCTTT.

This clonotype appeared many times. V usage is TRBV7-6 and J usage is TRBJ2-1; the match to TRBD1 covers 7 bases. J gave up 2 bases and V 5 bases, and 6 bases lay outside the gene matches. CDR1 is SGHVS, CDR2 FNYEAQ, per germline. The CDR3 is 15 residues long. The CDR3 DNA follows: TGTGCCAGCAGCCTAAGACAGGGTCCCTACAATGAGCAGTTCTTC. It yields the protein CASSLRQGPYNEQFF.

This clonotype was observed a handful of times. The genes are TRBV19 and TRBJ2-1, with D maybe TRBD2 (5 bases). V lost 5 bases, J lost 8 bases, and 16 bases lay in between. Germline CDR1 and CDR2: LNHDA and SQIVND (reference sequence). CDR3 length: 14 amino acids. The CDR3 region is CASSSAVPGDEQFF. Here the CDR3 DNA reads TGTGCCAGTAGTTCCGCTGTGCCCGGGGATGAGCAGTTCTTC.

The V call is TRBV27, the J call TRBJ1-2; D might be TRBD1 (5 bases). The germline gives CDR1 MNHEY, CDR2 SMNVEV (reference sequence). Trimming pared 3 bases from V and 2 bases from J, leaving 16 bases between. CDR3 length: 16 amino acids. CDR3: CASSLGPLGLNYGYTF. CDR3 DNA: TGTGCCAGCAGTTTGGGGCCGTTGGGCTTAAACTATGGCTACACCTTC.

The CDR3 spells CASSSSDHEQYF. The DNA for the CDR3 is TGTGCCAGCAGTTCTAGCGATCACGAGCAGTACTTC. The rearrangement links TRBV7-8 to TRBJ2-7, with a possible D match to TRBD2 (6 bases). From germline, CDR1 is SGHVS and CDR2 FQNEAQ. The ends were cut back, 6 bases at V and 5 bases at J, with 11 bases in the middle. This CDR3 comprises 12 residues.

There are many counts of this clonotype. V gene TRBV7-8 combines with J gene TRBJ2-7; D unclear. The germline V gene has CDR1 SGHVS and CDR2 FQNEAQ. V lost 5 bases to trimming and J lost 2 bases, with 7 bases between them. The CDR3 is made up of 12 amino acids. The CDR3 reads CASSTDPYEQYF. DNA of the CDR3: TGTGCCAGCAGCACGGACCCCTACGAGCAGTACTTC.